What follows describes a single T cell receptor beta chain. The target antigen is unknown. The entry originates in a study of shared clonotypes between healthy human individuals. In the study overall: Each donor contributed plates that comprised three CD4 naive, three CD4 memory, two CD8 naive and one CD8 memory.

Each replicate PCR on the sorted subsets used approximately 200 ng DNA (roughly 30,000 T cell genomes). The protocol was immunoSEQ multiplex PCR, while the TCRdb copy is restricted to in-frame clones and leaves out a portion. The profile covers about 750,000 clones, with 80% to 95% appearing a single time and less than 25% taken by the ten largest. Study-level findings and limits: The sharing of 4.5% to 5.5% of naive CD4 clonotypes was seen across a handful of donors.

Germline V lookup: CDR1 SEHNR, CDR2 FQNEAQ (reference sequence). This CDR3 has 16 amino acids. Deletions cut 4 bases from V and 0 bases from J, with 14 bases between. Only CD45RO-negative cells positively selected for CCR7 counted as naive CD8 cells, so terminally differentiated effector memory CD45RA+ cells were excluded. V gene TRBV7-9 combines with J gene TRBJ2-3, with a possible D match to TRBD1 (5 bases). This TCR was recovered from a man aged 25-45 years in good health. The sequenced material came from naive CD8+ T cells sorted from blood. The CDR3 here is CASSSDRSYSTDTQYF. The CDR3 DNA reads as TGTGCCAGCAGCTCCGACAGATCTTACAGCACAGATACGCAGTATTTT.